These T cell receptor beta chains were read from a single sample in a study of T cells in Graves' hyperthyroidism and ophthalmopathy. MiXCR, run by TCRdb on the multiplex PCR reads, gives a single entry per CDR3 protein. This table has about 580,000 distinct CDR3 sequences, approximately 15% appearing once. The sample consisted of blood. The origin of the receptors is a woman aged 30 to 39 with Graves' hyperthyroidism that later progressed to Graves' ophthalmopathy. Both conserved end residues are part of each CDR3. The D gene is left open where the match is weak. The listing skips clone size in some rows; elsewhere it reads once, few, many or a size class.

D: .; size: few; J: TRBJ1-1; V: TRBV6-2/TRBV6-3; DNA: TGTGCCAGCAGTGAAGACAAGGGGGAGGTTAGCACTGAAGCTTTCTTT; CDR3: CASSEDKGEVSTEAFF
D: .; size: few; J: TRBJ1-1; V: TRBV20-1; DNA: TGCAGTGCTAGAGATAATTCAGGGGACACTGAAGCTTTCTTT; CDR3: CSARDNSGDTEAFF
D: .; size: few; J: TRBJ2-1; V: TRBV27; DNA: TGTGCCAGCAGCTTCTTCGGAACGGTAAATGAGCAGTTCTTC; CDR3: CASSFFGTVNEQFF
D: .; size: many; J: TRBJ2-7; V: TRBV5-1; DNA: TGCGCCAGCAGCTTGGTCCGCGGGCCCAGCTCCTACGAGCAGTACTTC; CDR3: CASSLVRGPSSYEQYF
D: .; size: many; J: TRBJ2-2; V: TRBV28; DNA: TGTGCCAGCAGGAAGACCTTCAAGGCCGGGGAGCTGTTTTTT; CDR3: CASRKTFKAGELFF
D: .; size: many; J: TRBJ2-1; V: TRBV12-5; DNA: TGTGCTAGTGGGGACTCCCCCTACAATGAGCAGTTCTTC; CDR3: CASGDSPYNEQFF
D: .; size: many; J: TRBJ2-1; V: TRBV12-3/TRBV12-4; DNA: TGTGCCAGCAGTTTGGGCATTCCTCCTTACAATGAGCAGTTCTTC; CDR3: CASSLGIPPYNEQFF
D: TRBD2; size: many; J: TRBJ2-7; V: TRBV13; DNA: TGTGCCAGCAGCTCGATCGGACTAGCGGGAGGCCCCAGCTCCTACGAGCAGTACTTC; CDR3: CASSSIGLAGGPSSYEQYF
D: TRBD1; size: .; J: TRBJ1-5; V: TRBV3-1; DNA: TGTGCCAGCAGCCCGTCAGGGGGAGGCAATCAGCCCCAGCATTTT; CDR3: CASSPSGGGNQPQHF
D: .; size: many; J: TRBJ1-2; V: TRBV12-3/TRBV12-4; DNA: TGTGCCAGCACCCTGGCAGGGAACCATGGCTACACCTTC; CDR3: CASTLAGNHGYTF
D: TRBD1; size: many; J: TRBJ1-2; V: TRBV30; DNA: TGTGCCTGGATCCCACCAACGGGGACAGGTCCTTATGGCTACACCTTC; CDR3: CAWIPPTGTGPYGYTF
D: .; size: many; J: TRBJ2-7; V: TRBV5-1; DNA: TGCGCCAGCAGCTTGTTCGACGAGCAGTACTTC; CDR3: CASSLFDEQYF
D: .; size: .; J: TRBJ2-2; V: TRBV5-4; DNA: TGTGCCAGCAGCCGGTGGGGGGGGGAGCTGTTTTTT; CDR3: CASSRWGGELFF
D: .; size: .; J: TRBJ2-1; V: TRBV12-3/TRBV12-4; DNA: TGTGCCAGCAGTTTAGGTGGGAGAAGTGAGCAGTTCTTC; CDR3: CASSLGGRSEQFF
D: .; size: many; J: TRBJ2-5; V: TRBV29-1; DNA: TGCAGCGTGCTGGGGGAACAAGAGACCCAGTACTTC; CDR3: CSVLGEQETQYF
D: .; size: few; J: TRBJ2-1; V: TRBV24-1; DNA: TGTGCCACCAGTGATTTTACAGGGGGGGGCTACAATGAGCAGTTCTTC; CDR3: CATSDFTGGGYNEQFF
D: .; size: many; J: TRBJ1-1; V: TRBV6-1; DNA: TGTGCCAGCATTCGAGCTCGTGAAGCTTTCTTT; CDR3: CASIRAREAFF
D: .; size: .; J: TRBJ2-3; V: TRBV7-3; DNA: TGTGCCAGCAGCTTCACGGGATTCACAGATACGCAGTATTTT; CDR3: CASSFTGFTDTQYF
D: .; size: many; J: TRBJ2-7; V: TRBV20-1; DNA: TGCAGTGCTAGACCCTCCGGGACGGTTACCTACGAGCAGTACTTC; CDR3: CSARPSGTVTYEQYF
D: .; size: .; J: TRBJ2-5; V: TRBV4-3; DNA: TGCGCCAGCAGCCACGTTTTCGGGGCCCGGGAGACCCAGTACTTC; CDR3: CASSHVFGARETQYF
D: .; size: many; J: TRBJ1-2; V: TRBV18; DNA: TGTGCCAGCTCACCGTCAGGGACCAGCTATGGCTACACCTTC; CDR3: CASSPSGTSYGYTF
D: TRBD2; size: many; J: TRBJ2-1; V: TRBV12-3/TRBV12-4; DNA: TGTGCCAGCAGATCGCTAGCGGGGGCCTACAATGAGCAGTTCTTC; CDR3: CASRSLAGAYNEQFF
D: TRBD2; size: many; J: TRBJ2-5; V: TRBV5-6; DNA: TGTGCCAGCAGCTCACTAGCGGGAGCAGAGACCCAGTACTTC; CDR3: CASSSLAGAETQYF
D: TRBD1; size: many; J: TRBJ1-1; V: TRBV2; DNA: TGTGCCAGCAGGGGACAGGGGGCCCCTGAAGCTTTCTTT; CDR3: CASRGQGAPEAFF
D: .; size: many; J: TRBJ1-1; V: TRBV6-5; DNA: TGTGCCAGCAGTTACTCGTCAACCATGAACACTGAAGCTTTCTTT; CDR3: CASSYSSTMNTEAFF
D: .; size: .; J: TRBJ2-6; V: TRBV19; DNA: TGTGCCAGTAGAGGACTAGGGGGAGGGGTGGGTGGGGCCAACGTCCTGACTTTC; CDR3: CASRGLGGGVGGANVLTF
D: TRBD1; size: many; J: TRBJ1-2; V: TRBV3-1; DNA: TGTGCCAGCAGCCAACTCGGGACAGCCTATGGCTACACCTTC; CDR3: CASSQLGTAYGYTF
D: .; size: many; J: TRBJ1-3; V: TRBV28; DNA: TGTGCCAGCAGCCGCCCGAGACAGGAGTTCACCTCTGGAAACACCATATATTTT; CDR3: CASSRPRQEFTSGNTIYF
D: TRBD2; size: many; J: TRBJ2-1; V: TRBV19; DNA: TGTGCCAGTAGTATAGGGGGAGGGCCTTTGGGCAATGAGCAGTTCTTC; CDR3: CASSIGGGPLGNEQFF
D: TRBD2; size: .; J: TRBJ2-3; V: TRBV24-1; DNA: TGTGCCACCTCCAGACTAGCGGGCCTCACAGATACGCAGTATTTT; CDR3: CATSRLAGLTDTQYF
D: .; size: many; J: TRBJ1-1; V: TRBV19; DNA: TGTGCCAGTAGTGTGGACAGAAGGGTACTGGGCACTGAAGCTTTCTTT; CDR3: CASSVDRRVLGTEAFF
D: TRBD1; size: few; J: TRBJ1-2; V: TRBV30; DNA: TGTGCCTGGAGTGGGACAGGGGGAGGCTACACCTTC; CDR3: CAWSGTGGGYTF
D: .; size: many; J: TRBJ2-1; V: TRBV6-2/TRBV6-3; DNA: TGTGCCAGCAGCCGGCCTTTACCCTACAATGAGCAGTTCTTC; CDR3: CASSRPLPYNEQFF
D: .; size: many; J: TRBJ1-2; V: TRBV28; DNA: TGTGCCAGCAGTCCCCAACGGACAGCTAACTATGGCTACACCTTC; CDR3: CASSPQRTANYGYTF
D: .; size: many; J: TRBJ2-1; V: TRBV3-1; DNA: TGTGCCAGCAGCCCCGGAAGCGGGCAGAACAATGAGCAGTTCTTC; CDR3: CASSPGSGQNNEQFF
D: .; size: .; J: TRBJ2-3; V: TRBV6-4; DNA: TGTGCCAGCAGTTACTCGAGTTCGCGGATGCCAGATACGCAGTATTTT; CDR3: CASSYSSSRMPDTQYF
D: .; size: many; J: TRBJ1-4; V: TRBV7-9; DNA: TGTGCCAGCAGCTCAGACAGGCTCGCGGAAAAACTGTTTTTT; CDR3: CASSSDRLAEKLFF
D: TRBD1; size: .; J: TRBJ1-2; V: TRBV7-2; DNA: TGTGCCAGCAGCGCCGACAGGGGGCGGAACTATGGCTACACCTTC; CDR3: CASSADRGRNYGYTF
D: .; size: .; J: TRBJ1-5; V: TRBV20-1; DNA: TGCAGTGTCCCCACCCCGGGGGACAGCAATCAGCCCCAGCATTTT; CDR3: CSVPTPGDSNQPQHF
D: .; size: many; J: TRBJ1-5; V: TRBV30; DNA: TGTGCCTGGAGTCGGCAGTCCAATCAGCCCCAGCATTTT; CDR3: CAWSRQSNQPQHF
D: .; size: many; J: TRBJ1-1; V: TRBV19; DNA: TGTGCCAGTAGTATCGGGGGGCGGTACACTGAAGCTTTCTTT; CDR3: CASSIGGRYTEAFF
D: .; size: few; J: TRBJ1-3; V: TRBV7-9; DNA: TGTGCCAGCATCAAACAGGGAGACTCTGGAAACACCATATATTTT; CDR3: CASIKQGDSGNTIYF
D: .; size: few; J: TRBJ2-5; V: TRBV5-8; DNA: TGTGCCAGCAGCTTGGAGGCTATTTCTGAGACCCAGTACTTC; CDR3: CASSLEAISETQYF
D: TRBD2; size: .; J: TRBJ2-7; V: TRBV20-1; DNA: TGCAGTGCTGGCCCTAGCGGGCCTGGCAGGCAGTACTTC; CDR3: CSAGPSGPGRQYF
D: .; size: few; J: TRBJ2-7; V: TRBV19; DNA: TGTGCCAGTAGTATGCAGGTGAGCTCCTACGAGCAGTACTTC; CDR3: CASSMQVSSYEQYF
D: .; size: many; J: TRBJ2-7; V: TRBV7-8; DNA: TGTGCCAGCAGCCCCGACAGGTACAGCTCCTACGAGCAGTACTTC; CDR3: CASSPDRYSSYEQYF
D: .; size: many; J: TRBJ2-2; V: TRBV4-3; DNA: TGCGCCAGCAGCCAAGATACCGGGGAGCTGTTTTTT; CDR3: CASSQDTGELFF
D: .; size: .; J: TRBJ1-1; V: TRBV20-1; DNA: TGCAGTGCCAACGAGGTGCGGGGGGTTATGAACACTGAAGCTTTCTTT; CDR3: CSANEVRGVMNTEAFF
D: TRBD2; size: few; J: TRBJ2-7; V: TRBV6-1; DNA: TGTGCCAGCAGGAAAGCGGGAGTCGGCGAGCGGTACTTC; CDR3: CASRKAGVGERYF
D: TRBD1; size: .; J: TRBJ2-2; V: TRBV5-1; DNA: TGCGCCAGCAGCTGGGGGGACAGGGGGCCCCCCGGGGAGCTGTTTTTT; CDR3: CASSWGDRGPPGELFF
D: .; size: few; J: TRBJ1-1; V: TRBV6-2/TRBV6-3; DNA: TGTGCCAGCAGTTACAGTCGACAGGAGATGAACACTGAAGCTTTCTTT; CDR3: CASSYSRQEMNTEAFF
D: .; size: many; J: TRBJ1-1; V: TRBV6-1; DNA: TGTGCCAGCAGTAAGGGACGGATTAGCACTGAAGCTTTCTTT; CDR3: CASSKGRISTEAFF
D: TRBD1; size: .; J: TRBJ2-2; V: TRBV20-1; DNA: TGCAGTGCGACCTCCAGCGGGACAGGGGCCGGGGAGCTGTTTTTT; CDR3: CSATSSGTGAGELFF
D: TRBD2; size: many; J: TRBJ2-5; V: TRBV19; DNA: TGTGCCAGTAGTAAAGGACTAGCGGGAGCTAGTGAGACCCAGTACTTC; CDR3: CASSKGLAGASETQYF
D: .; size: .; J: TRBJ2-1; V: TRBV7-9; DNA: TGTGCCAGCAGCTCCCTACAGGGTCCCTACAATGAGCAGTTCTTC; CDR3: CASSSLQGPYNEQFF
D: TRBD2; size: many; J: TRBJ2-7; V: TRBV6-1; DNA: TGTGCCAGCAGTTCCGGACTAGCGGGAGAGCAGTACTTC; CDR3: CASSSGLAGEQYF
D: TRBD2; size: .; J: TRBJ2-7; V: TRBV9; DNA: TGTGCCAGCAGCCTGGGGGGGGGAGCCGAGCAGTACTTC; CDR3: CASSLGGGAEQYF
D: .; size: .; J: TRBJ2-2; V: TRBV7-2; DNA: TGTGCCAGCAGCTTCAGGGGGGCGAACACCGGGGAGCTGTTTTTT; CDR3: CASSFRGANTGELFF
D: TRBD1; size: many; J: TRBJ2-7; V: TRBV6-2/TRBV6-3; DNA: TGTGCCAGCAGTTACTCGATTGGGACAGGGGACTACGAGCAGTACTTC; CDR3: CASSYSIGTGDYEQYF